The 3 T cell receptor beta chains below come from one sample, sequenced in a study of blood T cell repertoires in COVID-19. Profiling relied on immunoSEQ multiplex PCR, and the TCRdb table lists in-frame clones only, not all of them. The sample holds fewer than 250,000 clones, less than 85% seen once. Material: peripheral blood. Receptors originate from a woman between 45 and 60 years old with acute or convalescent COVID-19.

The sample holds one count of this clone. V is TRBV5-1 and J is TRBJ1-5, with D perhaps matching TRBD1 (5 bases). The V end was cut by 5 bases, the J end by 3 bases, with 15 bases between. The CDR3 has 15 amino acids. Germline V lookup: CDR1 SGHRS, CDR2 YFSETQ. CDR3 coding DNA: TGCGCCAGCAGGGGGGGGTTCCAGGACAATCAGCCCCAGCATTTT. Amino acid sequence: CASRGGFQDNQPQHF.

This chain connects TRBV27 to TRBJ1-5; D perhaps matches TRBD1 (6 bases). The CDR3 is made up of 16 amino acids. Germline assignment: CDR1 MNHEY and CDR2 SMNVEV (reference sequence). Trimming took off 2 bases at V and 11 bases at J, with 22 bases between the two ends. CDR3 in DNA: TGTGCCAGCAGTTTAATTCCAGGGGCAGCAGAGGCAGCCCAGCATTTT. Its translation: CASSLIPGAAEAAQHF.

J is TRBJ2-1 and V is TRBV5-4; a weak D match, TRBD1 (6 bases). The CDR3 is 14 residues long. Germline CDR1 reads SGHNT; CDR2 reads YYREEE (reference sequence). Between the trimmed V and J ends, which lost 0 bases and 3 bases, there was a span of 7 bases. The CDR3 coding sequence is TGTGCCAGCAGCTTGGCAGGGGACTACAATGAGCAGTTCTTC. Residues: CASSLAGDYNEQFF.